This TCR beta chain was obtained from a study of T cell repertoires in cytomegalovirus infection. As for the study in general: In public TCR beta signatures, there were indications of both CMV infection and matching HLA type. Study conclusions and caveats: Cumulative public TCR beta family frequency identified carriers of CMV plus the relevant HLA. It was HLA-C-restricted CMV-specific TCR beta clonotypes that dominated the response ex vivo.

The trim removed 3 bases at V and 12 bases at J, leaving 8 bases unmatched. The CDR3 extends over 13 amino acids. Germline assignment: CDR1 SGHTA and CDR2 FQGNSA. TCRdb passed the reads through MiXCR, listing each CDR3 protein once. The sample records roughly 320,000 distinct CDR3 sequences, approximately 9.5% being singletons. This clonotype was counted at least ten times. What it binds is not known. The chain links TRBV7-2 to TRBJ2-1, with 7 bases lining up with TRBD1. This clonotype was sampled from a human donor in good health (CMV status not recorded). Some clones in this sample may be carry-over from other donors' samples. Source material: PBMCs. In DNA form, the CDR3 reads TGTGCCAGCAGCTTGAGACAGGGTGATACGCAGTTCTTC. It is translated as CASSLRQGDTQFF. Supplemented by reference TRBV7-2 and TRBJ2-1, the full variable domain reads GAGVSQSPSNKVTEKGKDVELRCDPISGHTALYWYRQSLGQGLEFLIYFQGNSAPDKSGLPSDRFSAERTGGSVSTLTIQRTQQEDSAVYLCASSLRQGDTQFFGPGTRLTVL.